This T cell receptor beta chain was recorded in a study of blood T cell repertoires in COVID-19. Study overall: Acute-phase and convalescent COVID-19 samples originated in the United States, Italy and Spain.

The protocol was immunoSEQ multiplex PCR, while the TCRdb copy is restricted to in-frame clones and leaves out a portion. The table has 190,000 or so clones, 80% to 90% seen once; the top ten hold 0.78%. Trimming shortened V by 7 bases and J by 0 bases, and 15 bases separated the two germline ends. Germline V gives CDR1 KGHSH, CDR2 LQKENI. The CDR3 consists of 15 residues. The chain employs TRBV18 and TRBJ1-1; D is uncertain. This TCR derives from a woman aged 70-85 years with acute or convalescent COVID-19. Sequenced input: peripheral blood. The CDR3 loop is CASCLYEALNTEAFF. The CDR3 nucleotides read TGTGCCAGCTGTCTTTACGAGGCATTGAACACTGAAGCTTTCTTT.